These 24 T cell receptor beta chains share one sample of origin, sequenced in a study of neurological immune-mediated disorders. Via MiXCR, TCRdb re-called the 5' RACE reads, giving one row per CDR3 protein. The sample includes tens of thousands of distinct CDR3 sequences, 4.5% of them seen just once. The sample taken for sequencing was PBMCs. Receptors originate from a man aged 30 to 39 with multiple sclerosis.

This clonotype was counted at least ten times. The V gene is TRBV10-3, the J gene TRBJ2-2; D not certain. This CDR3 is built from 15 residues. V was pared by 4 bases and J by 7 bases, with 16 bases between. Germline assignment: CDR1 ENHRY and CDR2 SYGVKD. The CDR3 region is CAISGVSQGGGELFF. CDR3 in DNA: TGTGCCATCAGTGGCGTCTCCCAAGGTGGCGGGGAGCTGTTTTTT.

This clonotype was counted many times. The chain combines TRBV18 with TRBJ1-2; 10 positions agree with TRBD1. V trimming: 2 bases; J trimming: 8 bases; junction bases outside the gene matches: 5. The CDR3 spans 14 residues. CDR1 KGHSH and CDR2 LQKENI come from the germline V gene. The CDR3 reads CASSPEGQGSGYTF. The CDR3 DNA follows: TGTGCCAGCTCACCAGAGGGACAGGGGAGCGGCTACACCTTC.

There are many counts of this clonotype. This rearrangement joins TRBV4-1 to TRBJ2-1; D tentatively fits TRBD1 or TRBD2 (5 bases each). The CDR3 sequence is 15 residues long. The ends were cut back, 1 base at V and 8 bases at J, with 15 bases in the middle. CDR1 and CDR2 from the germline V gene are MGHRA and YSYEKL. CDR3 sequence reads: CASSQGWDPGHEQFF. The CDR3 bases are TGCGCCAGCAGCCAAGGTTGGGACCCCGGGCATGAGCAGTTCTTC.

This clonotype was seen at least ten times. V and J are TRBV29-1 and TRBJ1-5, with D perhaps TRBD1 (5 bases). V lost 4 bases and J 3 bases, leaving 10 bases between the germline ends. This CDR3 is 13 amino acids long. CDR1 is SQVTM and CDR2 is ANQGSEA in the germline V gene. CDR3 nucleotide sequence: TGCAGCGTTGCCCAGGGATTCAATCAGCCCCAGCATTTT. It specifies CSVAQGFNQPQHF.

At least ten counts were recorded for this clonotype. V is TRBV5-1 and J is TRBJ1-1; the D is unclear. The germline CDR1 and CDR2 sequences are SGHRS and YFSETQ. The CDR3 runs 13 residues. The V end was cut by 0 bases, the J end by 5 bases, with 8 bases between. The DNA of the CDR3 is TGCGCCAGCAGCTTGGTGATGGGGACTGAAGCTTTCTTT. Translation: CASSLVMGTEAFF. Full variable domain (missing parts from reference TRBV5-1 and TRBJ1-1): KAGVTQTPRYLIKTRGQQVTLSCSPISGHRSVSWYQQTPGQGLQFLFEYFSETQRNKGNFPGRFSGRQFSNSRSEMNVSTLELGDSALYLCASSLVMGTEAFFGQGTRLTVV.

This clonotype was seen at least ten times. The chain uses TRBV5-1 and TRBJ2-1; perhaps TRBD2 as D (6 bases). This CDR3 comprises 16 residues. Germline V gene data show CDR1 as SGHRS and CDR2 as YFSETQ. V shed 0 bases and J shed 0 bases, with 10 bases lying between them. In DNA form, the CDR3 reads TGCGCCAGCAGCTTGGCCGGGGGAAGCTCCTACAATGAGCAGTTCTTC. Protein sequence: CASSLAGGSSYNEQFF.

This clonotype was counted at least ten times. The genes are TRBV5-1 and TRBJ1-4, with 9 bases that match TRBD1. The germline CDR1 and CDR2 sequences are SGHRS and YFSETQ. V shed 2 bases and J 8 bases; nucleotides not matched to a gene: 4. This CDR3 region has 14 residues. CDR3 coding DNA: TGCGCCAGCAGCTTACAGGGGGCTTGGGAAAAACTGTTTTTT. Its protein is CASSLQGAWEKLFF.

A note on this clonotype: One base away lies a much larger clone, so this may be a sequencing read error. The chain recombines TRBV27 with TRBJ1-1, with D unresolved. The V and J ends lost 5 bases and 3 bases respectively, with 10 bases between them. This CDR3 spans 13 amino acids. Germline V gene sequence: CDR1 MNHEY, CDR2 SMNVEV (reference sequence). CDR3 protein: CASSLKRYTEAFF. In nucleotides, the CDR3 is TGTGCCAGCAGTCTAAAAAGATACACTGAAGCTTTCTTT.

This chain connects TRBV29-1 to TRBJ1-1; D not resolved. Germline V gives CDR1 SQVTM, CDR2 ANQGSEA. Trimming pared 6 bases from V and 0 bases from J, leaving 11 bases between. The CDR3 loop spans 13 amino acids. The CDR3 nucleotides read TGCAGCGTGGCTCGACGGGTGAACACTGAAGCTTTCTTT. Translated, it gives CSVARRVNTEAFF.

In this sample, this clonotype turned up many times. The chain employs TRBV20-1 and TRBJ1-1; TRBD1 agrees at 8 bases. Per the germline V gene, CDR1 is DFQATT and CDR2 is SNEGSKA (reference sequence). This CDR3 spans 11 amino acids. The V gene end was trimmed by 3 bases and the J gene end by 10 bases; junction bases not matched to a gene: 4. CDR3: CSASLGQGAFF. CDR3 sequence (DNA): TGCAGTGCTAGCCTTGGACAGGGAGCTTTCTTT.

As for this clonotype: A much larger clone lies one base from this, so it may be a read error. The chain is built from TRBV7-6 and TRBJ2-7; D not resolved. This CDR3 has 12 amino acids. The V gene lost 6 bases and the J gene lost 4 bases, with 10 bases spanning the gap. The germline gives CDR1 SGHVS, CDR2 FNYEAQ. The chain's CDR3 is CASSSDGYEQYV. In DNA form, the CDR3 reads TGTGCCAGCAGTTCGGACGGGTACGAGCAGTACGTC.

This clonotype was recorded many times. The CDR3 bases are TGTGCCATCAGGCCCACAGGGGCGGCCGAAAAACTGTTTTTT. As protein: CAIRPTGAAEKLFF. The chain uses TRBV10-3 and TRBJ1-4; 7 bases match TRBD1. Germline V CDR1 and CDR2: ENHRY, SYGVKD. The J segment lost 8 bases and the V segment lost 6 bases, leaving 9 bases of the junction unmatched. This CDR3 region has 14 residues.

This clonotype was seen at least ten times. The CDR3 is CASSLVSSSGELFF. The CDR3 nucleotides are TGCGCCAGCAGCTTGGTGTCTTCCTCCGGGGAGCTGTTTTTT. The gene calls are TRBV5-1 and TRBJ2-2; the D is unclear. The V gene lost 0 bases and the J gene lost 6 bases, with 9 bases spanning the gap. The CDR3 has 14 residues. CDR1 is SGHRS, CDR2 YFSETQ, per germline. Together with reference TRBV5-1 and TRBJ2-2, the CDR3 gives the full variable domain: KAGVTQTPRYLIKTRGQQVTLSCSPISGHRSVSWYQQTPGQGLQFLFEYFSETQRNKGNFPGRFSGRQFSNSRSEMNVSTLELGDSALYLCASSLVSSSGELFFGEGSRLTVL.

This clonotype was detected many times. CDR3 sequence: CASSLWPGDYEQYV. DNA for the CDR3: TGCGCCAGCAGCTTGTGGCCAGGTGACTACGAGCAGTACGTC. The V call is TRBV5-1, the J call TRBJ2-7, with D unresolved. V lost 1 base to trimming and J lost 3 bases, with 11 bases between them. The CDR3 has 14 amino acids. Germline V gives CDR1 SGHRS, CDR2 YFSETQ.

This clonotype occurred many times. The genes are TRBV7-3 and TRBJ2-3, with 10 bases aligning to TRBD1. The CDR3 is 15 amino acids. J was trimmed by 3 bases and V by 4 bases; bases with no gene match: 4. The germline CDR1 and CDR2 sequences are SGHTA and FQGTGA. The CDR3 protein is CASSSTGGITDTQYF. DNA of the CDR3: TGTGCCAGCAGCTCGACAGGGGGCATAACAGATACGCAGTATTTT.

This clonotype has more than one count but fewer than ten. V usage is TRBV6-1 and J usage is TRBJ2-1; D gene unclear. Germline V gene lookup returns CDR1 MNHNS and CDR2 SASEGT. V was pared by 1 base and J by 1 base, with 5 bases between. CDR3 size: 14 residues. The CDR3 here is CASSEDGSYNEQFF. CDR3 nucleotides: TGTGCCAGCAGTGAAGACGGATCCTACAATGAGCAGTTCTTC.

Many counts were recorded for this clonotype. The chain has TRBV5-6 and TRBJ2-3, with D possibly TRBD2 on 6 matching bases. Germline lookup yields CDR1 SGHDT and CDR2 YYEEEE. This CDR3 is built from 15 residues. V shed 6 bases and J shed 2 bases, with 16 bases lying between them. As DNA, the CDR3 is TGTGCCAGCATCCCGTGGGACTCCCACACAGATACGCAGTATTTT. Translated: CASIPWDSHTDTQYF.

Comments on this clonotype: A much larger clone differs by one base, so this may be a read error. The gene calls are TRBV6-6 and TRBJ2-7; D possibly corresponds to TRBD2 (6 bases). Germline CDR1 and CDR2: MNHNY and SVGAGI (reference sequence). The CDR3 spans 15 residues. Trimming stripped 0 bases from V and 3 bases from J, with 12 bases between. CDR3: CASSYSREMGYEQYF. The CDR3 bases are TGTGCCAGCAGTTACTCGCGGGAAATGGGCTACGAGCAGTACTTC.

Many counts were recorded for this clonotype. CDR3 nucleotide sequence: TGCGCCAGCAGCTTGGCCAGTGGCGGGGATGAGCAGTTCTTC. Residues: CASSLASGGDEQFF. The chain links TRBV5-1 to TRBJ2-1, with D possibly being TRBD2 (6 bases). The V gene's germline CDR1 is SGHRS and CDR2 YFSETQ. Trimming stripped 0 bases from V and 8 bases from J, with 12 bases between. The CDR3 is made up of 14 amino acids.

V is TRBV29-1 and J is TRBJ2-2, with D tentatively TRBD1 (6 bases). The CDR3 is 13 amino acids. Between the trimmed V and J ends, which lost 3 bases and 1 base, there was a span of 6 bases. CDR1 is SQVTM, CDR2 ANQGSEA, per germline. DNA of the CDR3: TGCAGCGTTGACAGGGGGAACACCGGGGAGCTGTTTTTT. Its protein is CSVDRGNTGELFF.

There are many counts of this clonotype. The chain uses TRBV5-1 and TRBJ2-6; D gene uncertain. The CDR3 has 15 amino acids. Germline V gene sequence: CDR1 SGHRS, CDR2 YFSETQ. V was clipped by 1 base and J by 4 bases, with 9 bases between them. The CDR3 loop is CASSLFTAGANVLTF. In DNA, the CDR3 is TGCGCCAGCAGCTTGTTTACAGCCGGGGCCAACGTCCTGACTTTC.

As concerns this clonotype: This likely comes from a read error, as the CDR3 has no conserved phenylalanine or tryptophan at its end. The V and J genes are TRBV5-6 and TRBJ2-1, with D possibly being TRBD1 or TRBD2 (6 bases each). The V end lost 3 bases, the J end lost 8 bases, and 15 bases lay between the germline ends. Germline lookup yields CDR1 SGHDT and CDR2 YYEEEE. This CDR3 region has 14 residues. In nucleotides, the CDR3 is TGTGCCAGCAGCTACCCTGAGGGGGGTCATGAGCAGTTCAAC. Amino acid sequence: CASSYPEGGHEQFN.

A word on this clonotype: Relative to the germline gene, one junction end is altered; a read error may explain this. J is TRBJ1-5 and V is TRBV6-1; 7 nucleotides match TRBD1. Germline CDR1 and CDR2: MNHNS and SASEGT. The length of the CDR3 is 14 residues. The CDR3 reads CASRADREIQPQNF. CDR3 nucleotide sequence: TGTGCCAGCAGAGCCGACAGGGAAATTCAGCCCCAGAATTTT.

This clonotype was counted ten times or more. The chain employs TRBV27 and TRBJ2-7; possibly TRBD2 for D (5 bases). The CDR3 consists of 13 residues. Looked up from germline, CDR1 is MNHEY and CDR2 is SMNVEV (reference sequence). V dropped 9 bases and J dropped 3 bases, with 15 bases sitting between them. The CDR3 loop is CASKSGLGYEQYV. The CDR3 coding sequence is TGTGCCAGTAAGAGCGGATTAGGCTACGAGCAGTACGTC.